The entry below describes one T cell receptor beta chain. The specificity of this receptor is unknown. No base qualities exist here, and no much larger clone lies one base off it. The sample is drawn from a study of post-analysis software for immune sequencing data (dated by TCRdb to between 2014 and 2017). Study-level background: Recorded disease courses included relapsing-remitting, secondary progressive and progressive-relapsing multiple sclerosis, with some patients lacking subtype annotation. Patient repertoires were compared against around 10 previously published healthy control repertoires from donors aged roughly 6 to 27 years. A subset of samples was prepared in parallel using single-end sample barcoding, then pooled and co-amplified after Illumina adapter ligation. General study outcomes and caveats: Compared with controls, multiple sclerosis patients had significantly lower normalized Chao1 diversity, a finding suggesting substantial peripheral T-cell clonal expansion. Direct clustering with F measure showed strong co-clustering of samples prepared in the same batch, prompting a batch-effect correction. Several TRBV segments, including TRBV5-6, TRBV5-1 and TRBV20-1, were significantly more frequent in patients than controls. The control group was slightly older than the multiple sclerosis patient group.

Library construction relied on PCR. Sequencing used an Illumina HiSeq 2500. To reduce PCR and sequencing biases, unique molecular identifiers were built into the TCR beta cDNA libraries. Every 1 to 10 million input T cells yielded 500,000 or so cDNA molecules, meaning each molecule approximated one T cell. The same protocol used for the earlier healthy control dataset was applied to prepare and sequence the patient libraries. Samples belonging to the same batch were prepared together, multiplexed and sequenced on a shared HiSeq lane. For the original study's pipeline: MIGEC was used to process the raw barcoded reads, and molecular identifier groups with only a single read were discarded before consensus assembly and CDR3 extraction. VDJtools was used for post-analysis of the clonotype tables, with diversity normalized by down-sampling every dataset to the smallest sample size. Repertoire overlap clustering matched CDR3 amino acid but not nucleotide sequences to correct batch-related cross-sample contamination. Using fastp at Q25 and MiXCR, TCRdb reprocessed the public reads and kept productive beta chains. Rows with one shared CDR3 protein collapse into an entry with the most common genes and DNA. The V and J calls were determined by TCRdb, not by the authors. The sample contains about half a million distinct CDR3 sequences, under 55% of them found a single time. 9.5% to 13% of the sample belongs to the ten largest clones.

The germline ends are 8 bases apart after V is trimmed by 3 bases and J by 2 bases. Counted from cysteine to phenylalanine, this CDR3 has 15 amino acids. The retained sequence is limited to the CDR3, 45 bases, with the frame set at the first base. From a lookup of the germline V gene, CDR1 and CDR2 are MGHDK and SYGVNS. TCR beta repertoires were profiled from peripheral blood of roughly 13 young patients with multiple sclerosis to demonstrate the VDJtools post-analysis software. The multiple sclerosis patients were children and adolescents ranging in age from about 6 to 17 years. This receptor was obtained from a girl under 18 with multiple sclerosis. Input material: blood. The sequence is built from TRBV25-1 and TRBJ1-6; a tentative D match to TRBD1 spans 5 bases. The CDR3 reads CASSDWGAYNSPLHF. At the DNA level, the sequence is TGTGCCAGCAGTGATTGGGGGGCCTATAATTCACCCCTCCACTTT.